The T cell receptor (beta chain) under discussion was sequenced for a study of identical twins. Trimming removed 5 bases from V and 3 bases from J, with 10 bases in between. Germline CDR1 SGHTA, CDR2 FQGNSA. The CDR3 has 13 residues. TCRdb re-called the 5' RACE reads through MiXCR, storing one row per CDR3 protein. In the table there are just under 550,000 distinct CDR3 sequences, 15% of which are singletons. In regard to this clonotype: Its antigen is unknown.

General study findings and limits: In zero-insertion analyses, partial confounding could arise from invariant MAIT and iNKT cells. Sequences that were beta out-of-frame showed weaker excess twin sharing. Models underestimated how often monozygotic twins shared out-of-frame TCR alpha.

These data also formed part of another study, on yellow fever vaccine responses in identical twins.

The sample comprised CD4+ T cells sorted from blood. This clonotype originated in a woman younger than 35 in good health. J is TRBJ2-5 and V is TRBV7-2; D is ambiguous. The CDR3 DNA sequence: TGTGCCAGCAGCCGAATGCCTAAAGAGACCCAGTACTTC. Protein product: CASSRMPKETQYF.